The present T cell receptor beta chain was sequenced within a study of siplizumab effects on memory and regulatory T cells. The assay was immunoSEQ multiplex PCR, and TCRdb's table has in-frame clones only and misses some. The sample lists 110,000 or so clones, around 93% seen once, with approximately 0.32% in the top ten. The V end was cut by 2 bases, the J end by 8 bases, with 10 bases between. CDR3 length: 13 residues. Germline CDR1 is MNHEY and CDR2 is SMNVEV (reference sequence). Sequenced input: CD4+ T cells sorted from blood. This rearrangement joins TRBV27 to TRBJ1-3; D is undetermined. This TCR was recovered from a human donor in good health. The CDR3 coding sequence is TGTGCCAGCAGTTTAGGCCCTGGGGACACCATATATTTT. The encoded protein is CASSLGPGDTIYF.